This is a list of T cell receptor beta chains from one sample in a study of shared clonotypes between healthy human individuals. The protocol was immunoSEQ multiplex PCR, while the TCRdb copy is restricted to in-frame clones and leaves out a portion. The sample shows some 2,000,000 clones, 85% to 95% of them seen only once. The sample was naive CD4+ T cells sorted from blood. The receptors were gathered from a man between 18 and 29 years old in good health. The conserved cysteine and the conserved F or W are not part of the CDR3 here.

CDR3 protein: ASSPLDISGANVLT
J gene: TRBJ2-6
V gene: TRBV18

CDR3 protein: ASSGWVTVDTGELF
J gene: TRBJ2-2
V gene: TRBV2

CDR3 protein: ASSLQTGYTEAF
J gene: TRBJ1-1
V gene: TRBV5-5

CDR3 protein: ASSLDFDNEQF
J gene: TRBJ2-1
V gene: TRBV5-4

CDR3 protein: ASSSIVLAGVLF
J gene: TRBJ2-1
V gene: TRBV7-2

CDR3 protein: ASSADRDQPQH
J gene: TRBJ1-5
V gene: TRBV6-1

CDR3 protein: ASSLSAGRQPQH
J gene: TRBJ1-5
V gene: TRBV28

CDR3 protein: ASSRYQGYEQY
J gene: TRBJ2-7
V gene: TRBV11-3

CDR3 protein: ASSGVRYNSPLH
J gene: TRBJ1-6
V gene: TRBV6-1

CDR3 protein: ASSLGPPTGYT
J gene: TRBJ1-2
V gene: TRBV5-1